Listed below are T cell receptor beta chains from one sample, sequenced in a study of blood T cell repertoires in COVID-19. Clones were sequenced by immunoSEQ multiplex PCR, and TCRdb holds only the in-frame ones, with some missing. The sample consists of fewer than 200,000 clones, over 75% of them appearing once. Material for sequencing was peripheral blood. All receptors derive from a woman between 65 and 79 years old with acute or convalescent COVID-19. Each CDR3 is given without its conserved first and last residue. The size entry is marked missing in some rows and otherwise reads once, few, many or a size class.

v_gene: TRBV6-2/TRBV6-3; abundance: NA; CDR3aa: ASSLLGGAGELF
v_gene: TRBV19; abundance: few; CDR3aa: ASSPRTAARNTEAF
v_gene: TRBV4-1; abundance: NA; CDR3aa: ASSRSSGRASNEQY
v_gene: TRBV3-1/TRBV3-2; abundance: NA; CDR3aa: ASSRGDRASGELF
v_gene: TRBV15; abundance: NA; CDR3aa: ATSSETGVGTEAF
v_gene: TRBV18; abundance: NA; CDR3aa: ASSDRQQDREAYEQY
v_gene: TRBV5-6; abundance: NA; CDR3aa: ASSLGQLREVYEQY
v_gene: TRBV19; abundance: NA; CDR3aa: ASSMLGVNEQF
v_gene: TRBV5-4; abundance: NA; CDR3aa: ASSLGGGQGSSNYGYT
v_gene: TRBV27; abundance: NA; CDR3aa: ASRSTGWGNQPQH
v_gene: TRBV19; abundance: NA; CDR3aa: ASSPIRDRGLGGEAF
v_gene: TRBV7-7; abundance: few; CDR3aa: ASSAGTSNTDTQY
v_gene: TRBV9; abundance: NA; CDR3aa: ASSPVGKQF
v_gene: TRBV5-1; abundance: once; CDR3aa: ASSPLAGAADTQY
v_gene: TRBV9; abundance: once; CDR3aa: ASSVLVAGGDTQY
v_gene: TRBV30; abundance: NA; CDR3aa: AWSLNSNEKLF
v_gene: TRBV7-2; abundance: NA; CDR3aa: ASSLATGGGKNIQY
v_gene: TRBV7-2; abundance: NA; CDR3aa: ASSLGTTEQF
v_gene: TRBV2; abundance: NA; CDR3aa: ASELAGNNEQF
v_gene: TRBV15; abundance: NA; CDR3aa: ATSRAPQSTNEKLF
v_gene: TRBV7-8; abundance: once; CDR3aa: ASSKLRGWNTEAF
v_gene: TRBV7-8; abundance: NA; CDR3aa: ASSLGVGGTSSFYEQY
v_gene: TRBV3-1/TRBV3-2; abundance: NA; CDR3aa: ASSQGGRLSTDTQY
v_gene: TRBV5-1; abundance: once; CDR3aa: ASSSLTSGRDNEQF
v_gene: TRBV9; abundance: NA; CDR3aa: ASSARRGSYEQY
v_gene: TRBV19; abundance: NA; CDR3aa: ATVSGSRNEQF
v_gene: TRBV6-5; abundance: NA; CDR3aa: ASGGQANSPLH
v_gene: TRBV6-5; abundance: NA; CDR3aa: ASRVGLAGGSEH
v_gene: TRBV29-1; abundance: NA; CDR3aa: SVWRNEQF
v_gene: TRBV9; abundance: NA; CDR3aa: ASSPLGTGNYEQY
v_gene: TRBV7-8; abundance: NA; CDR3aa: ASSWGVRAGLKRIEDYGYT
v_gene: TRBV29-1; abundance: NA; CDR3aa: SVGLAGPMNEQF
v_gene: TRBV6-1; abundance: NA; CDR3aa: ASSEGLAGGSSTGELF
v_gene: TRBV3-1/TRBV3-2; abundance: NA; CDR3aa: ASSPDGYYGYT
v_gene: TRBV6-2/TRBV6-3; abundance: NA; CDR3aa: ASSFQRTEQY
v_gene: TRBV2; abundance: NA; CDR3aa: ASSGTRGLNTEAF
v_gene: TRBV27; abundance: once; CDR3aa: ASSDRGGDTQY
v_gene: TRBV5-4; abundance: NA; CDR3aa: ASSLPSKGSYEQY
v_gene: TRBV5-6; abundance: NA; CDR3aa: ASSPGVRENHGELF
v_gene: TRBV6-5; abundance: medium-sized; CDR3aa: ASSRTGMTNYGYT
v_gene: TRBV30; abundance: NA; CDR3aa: ASRGDTPTGEQY
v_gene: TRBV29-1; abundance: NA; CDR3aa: SVEAGVYNEQF
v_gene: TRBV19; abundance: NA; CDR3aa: ASSLLAGERYTYEQY
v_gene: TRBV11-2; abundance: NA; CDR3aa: ASSLVGTGGPSSYEQY
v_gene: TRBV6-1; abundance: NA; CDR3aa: ASSERSKRYPYNEQF
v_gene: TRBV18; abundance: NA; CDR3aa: ASSPVAGVLAAEAF
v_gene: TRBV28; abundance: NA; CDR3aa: GSQPEQY
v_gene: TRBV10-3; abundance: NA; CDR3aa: AVGGLAGGSSYNEQF
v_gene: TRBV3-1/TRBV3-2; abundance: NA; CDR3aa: ASRPRGAGNTIY
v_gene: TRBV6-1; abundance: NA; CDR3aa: ASSEAQGQPNSPLH
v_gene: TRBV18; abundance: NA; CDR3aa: ASSPIHSSYNEQF
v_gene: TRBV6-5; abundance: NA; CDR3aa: ASRWTGMNTEAF
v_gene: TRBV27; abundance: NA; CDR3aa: ASTPGGSLYNSPLH
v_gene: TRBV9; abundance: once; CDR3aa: ASSESGRAGTDTQY
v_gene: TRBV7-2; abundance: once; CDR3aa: ASSQGGIPTNEQF
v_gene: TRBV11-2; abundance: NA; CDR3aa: ASSPTSAGGELF
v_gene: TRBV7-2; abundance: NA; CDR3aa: ASNMGLAGADTQY